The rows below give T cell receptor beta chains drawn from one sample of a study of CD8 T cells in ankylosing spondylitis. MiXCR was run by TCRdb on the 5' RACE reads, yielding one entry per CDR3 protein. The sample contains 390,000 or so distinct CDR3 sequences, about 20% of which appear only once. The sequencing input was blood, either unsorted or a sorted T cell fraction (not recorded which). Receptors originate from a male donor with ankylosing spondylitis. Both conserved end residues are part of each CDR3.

CDR3aa: CASSPLSYNEQFF; j_gene: TRBJ2-1; v_gene: TRBV12-3/TRBV12-4
CDR3aa: CASSYRTGYYEQFF; j_gene: TRBJ2-1; v_gene: TRBV6-2/TRBV6-3
CDR3aa: CASRTLVGDYEQYF; j_gene: TRBJ2-7; v_gene: TRBV27
CDR3aa: CASSYGGAGLADSYNEQFF; j_gene: TRBJ2-1; v_gene: TRBV6-5
CDR3aa: CASSQTSGDVGDTQYF; j_gene: TRBJ2-3; v_gene: TRBV7-2
CDR3aa: CASSPLAGTGGEGEQFF; j_gene: TRBJ2-1; v_gene: TRBV18
CDR3aa: CASSLGGGRFDNQPQHF; j_gene: TRBJ1-5; v_gene: TRBV5-6
CDR3aa: CSGGQGFSDTQYF; j_gene: TRBJ2-3; v_gene: TRBV20-1
CDR3aa: CASSLVLAGPYEQYF; j_gene: TRBJ2-7; v_gene: TRBV7-9
CDR3aa: CASSDRTGSTDTQYF; j_gene: TRBJ2-3; v_gene: TRBV7-2
CDR3aa: CASRRGTTETLHF; j_gene: TRBJ1-6; v_gene: TRBV12-3/TRBV12-4
CDR3aa: CSVVGTGGIGEQYF; j_gene: TRBJ2-7; v_gene: TRBV29-1
CDR3aa: CASSLSYGQPQHF; j_gene: TRBJ1-5; v_gene: TRBV4-1
CDR3aa: CASSFGTGTYEQYF; j_gene: TRBJ2-7; v_gene: TRBV5-5
CDR3aa: CASSGLAAGFQETQYF; j_gene: TRBJ2-5; v_gene: TRBV9
CDR3aa: CASSLDETGPLHF; j_gene: TRBJ1-6; v_gene: TRBV28
CDR3aa: CASSPGTGGGTEAFF; j_gene: TRBJ1-1; v_gene: TRBV11-3
CDR3aa: CASRRDSTRRETQYF; j_gene: TRBJ2-5; v_gene: TRBV28
CDR3aa: CSARPEAGGSYNEQFF; j_gene: TRBJ2-1; v_gene: TRBV20-1
CDR3aa: CSAENSGRAEQYF; j_gene: TRBJ2-7; v_gene: TRBV29-1
CDR3aa: CSVREGKNIQYF; j_gene: TRBJ2-4; v_gene: TRBV29-1
CDR3aa: CASSVPGLAAYNEQFF; j_gene: TRBJ2-1; v_gene: TRBV9
CDR3aa: CASSQNFGDTQYF; j_gene: TRBJ2-3; v_gene: TRBV4-3
CDR3aa: CASSLDLSRGSTGELFF; j_gene: TRBJ2-2; v_gene: TRBV11-3
CDR3aa: CASSVLGLAGVEENIQYF; j_gene: TRBJ2-4; v_gene: TRBV28
CDR3aa: CASSMSVTTLETQYF; j_gene: TRBJ2-5; v_gene: TRBV19
CDR3aa: CASSLMGTSGRNEQFF; j_gene: TRBJ2-1; v_gene: TRBV7-3
CDR3aa: CASSYLSRVPGNTIYF; j_gene: TRBJ1-3; v_gene: TRBV6-5
CDR3aa: CSAVTGVNTEAFF; j_gene: TRBJ1-1; v_gene: TRBV20-1
CDR3aa: CASSPRTSGTDNEQFF; j_gene: TRBJ2-1; v_gene: TRBV18
CDR3aa: CASSPQNRVGQPQHF; j_gene: TRBJ1-5; v_gene: TRBV7-8
CDR3aa: CASRNRFQNYGYTF; j_gene: TRBJ1-2; v_gene: TRBV6-1
CDR3aa: CASSNPGWDRYQMNTEAFF; j_gene: TRBJ1-1; v_gene: TRBV11-2
CDR3aa: CASSQRTRDRGKNEQYF; j_gene: TRBJ2-7; v_gene: TRBV14
CDR3aa: CASSPIQEEKLFF; j_gene: TRBJ1-4; v_gene: TRBV7-9
CDR3aa: CASSLGKDTDTQYF; j_gene: TRBJ2-3; v_gene: TRBV5-6
CDR3aa: CASTKRGHYGEQYF; j_gene: TRBJ2-7; v_gene: TRBV19
CDR3aa: CSVHSETGLPTYF; j_gene: TRBJ1-2; v_gene: TRBV29-1
CDR3aa: CASSKRTRDYEQYF; j_gene: TRBJ2-7; v_gene: TRBV6-1
CDR3aa: CASSPPVGYEQYF; j_gene: TRBJ2-7; v_gene: TRBV18
CDR3aa: CSARDGTAGVYEQYF; j_gene: TRBJ2-7; v_gene: TRBV20-1
CDR3aa: CASSGTGTGNHEQFF; j_gene: TRBJ2-1; v_gene: TRBV9
CDR3aa: CSVVLAGQETQYF; j_gene: TRBJ2-5; v_gene: TRBV29-1
CDR3aa: CASTLMDGTEAFF; j_gene: TRBJ1-1; v_gene: TRBV28
CDR3aa: CASSQDLRAGRETQYF; j_gene: TRBJ2-5; v_gene: TRBV4-3
CDR3aa: CASSFTLSGTVFTDTQYF; j_gene: TRBJ2-3; v_gene: TRBV5-1
CDR3aa: CASSLEDRHTDTQYF; j_gene: TRBJ2-3; v_gene: TRBV5-1
CDR3aa: CSAPRAPPGTQYF; j_gene: TRBJ2-3; v_gene: TRBV20-1
CDR3aa: CASSQGGTAFSPLHF; j_gene: TRBJ1-6; v_gene: TRBV3-1
CDR3aa: CSVRTAYDTDTQYF; j_gene: TRBJ2-3; v_gene: TRBV29-1
CDR3aa: CASSQDMFRRAFF; j_gene: TRBJ1-1; v_gene: TRBV3-1
CDR3aa: CASRGLAGRETQYF; j_gene: TRBJ2-5; v_gene: TRBV10-2
CDR3aa: CASSYFEGVRNTEAFF; j_gene: TRBJ1-1; v_gene: TRBV6-2/TRBV6-3
CDR3aa: CASSLMDDSYEQYF; j_gene: TRBJ2-7; v_gene: TRBV7-3
CDR3aa: CASSYSRRSNEKLFF; j_gene: TRBJ1-4; v_gene: TRBV6-2/TRBV6-3
CDR3aa: CASSSLTSGTGDTQYF; j_gene: TRBJ2-3; v_gene: TRBV28
CDR3aa: CASSLRASASYEQYF; j_gene: TRBJ2-7; v_gene: TRBV3-1
CDR3aa: CASSPFLWTGRGGSEAFF; j_gene: TRBJ1-1; v_gene: TRBV27
CDR3aa: CASSVLGYTGELFF; j_gene: TRBJ2-2; v_gene: TRBV9
CDR3aa: CATSDASRAGELFF; j_gene: TRBJ2-2; v_gene: TRBV24-1